What follows is one TCR beta chain and its context. The sample comes from a study of blood T cell repertoires in COVID-19. Only in-frame clones appear in the TCRdb table, and some are missing; sequencing was by immunoSEQ multiplex PCR. The sample consists of approximately 14,000 clones, about 80% of them appearing once. The sequence was obtained from a human donor in a cohort sampled during active COVID-19. Sequenced input: peripheral blood.

This CDR3 is CAISDQVNTEAFF. The CDR3 nucleotides are TGTGCCATCAGTGACCAGGTGAACACTGAAGCTTTCTTT. The chain links TRBV10-3 to TRBJ1-1; D gene unclear. Trimming removed 3 bases at V and 0 bases at J, with 5 bases between. Germline V gene sequence: CDR1 ENHRY, CDR2 SYGVKD. The CDR3 is made up of 13 amino acids.